Described below is a single TCR beta chain sequence and its context. Antigen specificity is unknown. The record originates from a study of shared clonotypes between healthy human individuals. Germline lookup yields CDR1 SGHTA and CDR2 FQGNSA. V trimming: 5 bases; J trimming: 5 bases; junction bases outside the gene matches: 9. The CDR3 contains 16 residues. Points from the study as a whole: Among several donors, about 5% of naive CD4 clonotypes were found in common. Blood was the sole source, and tissue repertoires probably differ.

Sequencing used immunoSEQ multiplex PCR; TCRdb keeps in-frame clones, though not all of them. The sample yields about 1 million clones, more than 60% seen once. Sequenced input: memory CD4+ T cells sorted from blood. Subset meaning: CD45RA-negative fraction. The chain has TRBV7-2 and TRBJ1-3, with TRBD1 identical over 10 bases. The sequence came from a young man in good health. The CDR3 DNA sequence: TGTGCCAGCAGCGAGTATGGGACAGGGGCGCGAAACACCATATATTTT. Amino acid sequence: CASSEYGTGARNTIYF.